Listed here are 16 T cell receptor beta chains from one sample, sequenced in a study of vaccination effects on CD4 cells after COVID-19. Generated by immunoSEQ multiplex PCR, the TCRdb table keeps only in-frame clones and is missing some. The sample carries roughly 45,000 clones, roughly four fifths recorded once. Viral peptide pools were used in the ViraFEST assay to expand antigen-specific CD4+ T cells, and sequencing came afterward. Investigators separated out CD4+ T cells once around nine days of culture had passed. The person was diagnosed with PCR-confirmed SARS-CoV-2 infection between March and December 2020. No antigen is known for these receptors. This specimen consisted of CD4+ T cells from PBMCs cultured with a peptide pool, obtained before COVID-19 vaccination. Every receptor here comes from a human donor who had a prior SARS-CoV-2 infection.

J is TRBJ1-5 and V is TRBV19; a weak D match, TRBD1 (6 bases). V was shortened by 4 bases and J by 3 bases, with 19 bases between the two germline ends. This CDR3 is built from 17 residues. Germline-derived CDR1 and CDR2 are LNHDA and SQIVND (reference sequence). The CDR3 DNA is TGTGCCAGTAGTACAGGACCCCCCCAGGGGCCCAATCAGCCCCAGCATTTT. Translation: CASSTGPPQGPNQPQHF.

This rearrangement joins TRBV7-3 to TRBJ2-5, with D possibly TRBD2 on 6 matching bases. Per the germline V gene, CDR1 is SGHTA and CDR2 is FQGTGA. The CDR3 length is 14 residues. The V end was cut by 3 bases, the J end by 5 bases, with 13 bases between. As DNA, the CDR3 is TGTGCCAGCAGCTTTGCGGGAAGGTCGGAGACCCAGTACTTC. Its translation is CASSFAGRSETQYF.

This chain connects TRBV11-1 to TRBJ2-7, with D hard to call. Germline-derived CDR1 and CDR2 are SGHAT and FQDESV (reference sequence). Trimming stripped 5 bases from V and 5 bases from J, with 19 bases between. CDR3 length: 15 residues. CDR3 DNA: TGTGCCAGCAGCCCCTCGTTCCAGGCCCCCAACGAGCAGTACTTC. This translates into CASSPSFQAPNEQYF.

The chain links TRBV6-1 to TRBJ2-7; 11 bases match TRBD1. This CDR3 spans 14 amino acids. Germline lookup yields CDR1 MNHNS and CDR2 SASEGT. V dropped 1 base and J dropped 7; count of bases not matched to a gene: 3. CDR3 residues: CASSEGDRGGEQYF. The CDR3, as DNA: TGTGCCAGCAGTGAAGGGGACAGGGGGGGGGAGCAGTACTTC.

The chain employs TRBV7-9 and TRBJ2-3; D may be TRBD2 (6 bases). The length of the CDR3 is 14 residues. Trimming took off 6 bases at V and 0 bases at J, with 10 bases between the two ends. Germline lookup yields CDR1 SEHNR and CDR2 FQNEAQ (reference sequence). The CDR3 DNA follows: TGTGCCAGCAGACCGGGACTTAGCACAGATACGCAGTATTTT. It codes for CASRPGLSTDTQYF.

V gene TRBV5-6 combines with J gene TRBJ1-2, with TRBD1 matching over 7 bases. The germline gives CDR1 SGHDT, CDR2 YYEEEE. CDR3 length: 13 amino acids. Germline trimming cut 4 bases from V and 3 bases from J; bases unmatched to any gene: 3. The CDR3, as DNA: TGTGCCAGCAGCCGTGACAGGGACTATGGCTACACCTTC. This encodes CASSRDRDYGYTF.

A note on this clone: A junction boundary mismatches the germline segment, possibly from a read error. CDR3 in DNA: TGTGCCAGCAGCTTGGGTGCAGGGGGGAACTACGGGCAGTACTTC. As protein: CASSLGAGGNYGQYF. The chain carries TRBV5-4 and TRBJ2-7; D possibly corresponds to TRBD1 (7 bases). There are 15 residues in the CDR3. Germline CDR1 is SGHNT and CDR2 is YYREEE (reference sequence).

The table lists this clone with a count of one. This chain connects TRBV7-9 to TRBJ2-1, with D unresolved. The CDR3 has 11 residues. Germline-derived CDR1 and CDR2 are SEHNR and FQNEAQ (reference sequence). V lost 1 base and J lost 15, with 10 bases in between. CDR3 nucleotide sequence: TGTGCCAGCAGCTTAGTCACTACCGTGTTCTTC. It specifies CASSLVTTVFF.

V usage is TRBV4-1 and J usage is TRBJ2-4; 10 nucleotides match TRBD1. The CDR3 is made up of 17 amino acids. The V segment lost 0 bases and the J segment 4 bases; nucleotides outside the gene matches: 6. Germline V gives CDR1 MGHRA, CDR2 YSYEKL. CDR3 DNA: TGCGCCAGCAGCCAAGATGACAGGGGGCTTTGGAAAAACATTCAGTACTTC. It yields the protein CASSQDDRGLWKNIQYF.

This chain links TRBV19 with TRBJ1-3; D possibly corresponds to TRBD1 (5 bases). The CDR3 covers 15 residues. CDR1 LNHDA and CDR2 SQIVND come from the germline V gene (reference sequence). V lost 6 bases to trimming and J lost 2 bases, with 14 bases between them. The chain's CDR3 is CASRPRDSTGNTIYF. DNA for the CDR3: TGTGCCAGTAGGCCCCGGGACTCGACTGGAAACACCATATATTTT. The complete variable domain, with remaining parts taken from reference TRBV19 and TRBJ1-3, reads DGGITQSPKYLFRKEGQNVTLSCEQNLNHDAMYWYRQDPGQGLRLIYYSQIVNDFQKGDIAEGYSVSREKKESFPLTVTSAQKNPTAFYLCASRPRDSTGNTIYFGEGSWLTVV.

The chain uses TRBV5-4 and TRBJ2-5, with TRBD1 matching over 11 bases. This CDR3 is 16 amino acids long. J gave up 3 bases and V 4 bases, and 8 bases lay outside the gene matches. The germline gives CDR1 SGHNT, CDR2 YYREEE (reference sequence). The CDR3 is CASSTRTGGAKETQYF. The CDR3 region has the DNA TGTGCCAGCAGCACACGGACAGGGGGCGCGAAAGAGACCCAGTACTTC. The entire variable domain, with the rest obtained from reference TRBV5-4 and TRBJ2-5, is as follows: ETGVTQSPTHLIKTRGQQVTLRCSSQSGHNTVSWYQQALGQGPQFIFQYYREEENGRGNFPPRFSGLQFPNYSSELNVNALELDDSALYLCASSTRTGGAKETQYFGPGTRLLVL.

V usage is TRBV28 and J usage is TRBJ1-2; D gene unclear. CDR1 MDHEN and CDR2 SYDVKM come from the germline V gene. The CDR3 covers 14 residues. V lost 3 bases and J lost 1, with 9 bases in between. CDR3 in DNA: TGTGCCAGCAGTTTCCCGGACGTTAACTATGGCTACACCTTC. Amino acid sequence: CASSFPDVNYGYTF.

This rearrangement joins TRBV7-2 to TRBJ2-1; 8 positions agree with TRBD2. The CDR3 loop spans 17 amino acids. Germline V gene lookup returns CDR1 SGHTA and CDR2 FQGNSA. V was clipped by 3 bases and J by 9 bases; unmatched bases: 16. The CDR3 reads CASSFRLTAGVVGEQFF. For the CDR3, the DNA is TGTGCCAGCAGCTTCCGTCTGACAGCGGGAGTGGTGGGTGAGCAGTTCTTC. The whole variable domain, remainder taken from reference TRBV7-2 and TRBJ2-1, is GAGVSQSPSNKVTEKGKDVELRCDPISGHTALYWYRQSLGQGLEFLIYFQGNSAPDKSGLPSDRFSAERTGGSVSTLTIQRTQQEDSAVYLCASSFRLTAGVVGEQFFGPGTRLTVL.

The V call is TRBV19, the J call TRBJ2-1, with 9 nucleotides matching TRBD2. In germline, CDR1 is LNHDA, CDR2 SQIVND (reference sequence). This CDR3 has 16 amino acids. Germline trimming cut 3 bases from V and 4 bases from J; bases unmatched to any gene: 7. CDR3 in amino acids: CASSISPAGGYNEQFF. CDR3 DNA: TGTGCCAGTAGTATTTCGCCAGCGGGGGGATACAATGAGCAGTTCTTC.

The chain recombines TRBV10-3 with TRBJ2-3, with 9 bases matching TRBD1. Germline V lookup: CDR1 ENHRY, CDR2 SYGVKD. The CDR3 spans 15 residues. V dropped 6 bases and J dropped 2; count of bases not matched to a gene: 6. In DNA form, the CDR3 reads TGTGCCATCAGGTCCGGGACAGGGATCACAGATACGCAGTATTTT. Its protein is CAIRSGTGITDTQYF.

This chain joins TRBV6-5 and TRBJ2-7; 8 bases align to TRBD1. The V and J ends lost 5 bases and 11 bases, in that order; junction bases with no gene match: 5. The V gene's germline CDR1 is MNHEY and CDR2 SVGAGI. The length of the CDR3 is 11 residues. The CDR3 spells CASSHDRGEYF. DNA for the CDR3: TGTGCCAGCAGTCATGACAGGGGCGAGTACTTC.